What follows describes a single T cell receptor beta chain. This clone was recorded at least ten times. Its antigen target is currently unknown. No much larger clone is present one base from it, and per-base qualities are unavailable. The data stem from a study of shared clonotypes between healthy human individuals (dated by TCRdb to about 2020). Broadly, across the study: Three men and two women, aged 18 to 49 years, made up the cohort. Per donor, leukapheresis produced somewhere between about 0.8 and 9.5 billion PBMCs. Different laboratories and diverse techniques were used to prepare libraries and sequence TCR repertoires, to increase sequencing depth and limit assay-specific biases. To estimate repertoire size and how much clonotype sharing occurs between individuals, the study deeply sequenced the blood TCR repertoires of five healthy adults. On the study overall, not on this receptor specifically: Pairwise subsampling indicated that sequencing depth was expected to affect the degree of clonotype sharing among donors. Sampling was limited to blood, and TCR repertoires in tissue likely differ from TCR repertoires in blood. Because the study included a small number of donors, the genetic and exposure-history diversity represented was limited.

The CDR3 numbers 14 residues from cysteine through phenylalanine. Only the CDR3 part of the read is kept: 42 bases, read in frame from the first base. Clipping removes 6 bases from V and 5 bases from J, with 10 as the unmatched junction base count. Looking up the germline V gene yields CDR1 SGHRS and CDR2 YFSETQ. The donors were healthy, HIV-negative adults who had no recently reported acute infections or vaccinations. Only Caucasian adults living in Nashville, Tennessee, USA were represented among the donors. For unsorted samples, about 90 million PBMCs were counted and genomic DNA was extracted with the QIAamp DNA Blood Mini kit. Blood was obtained by leukapheresis, after which PBMCs were separated by Ficoll-Histopaque density gradient centrifugation and cryopreserved in liquid nitrogen vapor phase. Using the deep immunoSEQ assay, TCR CDR3 regions were amplified from genomic DNA by multiplex PCR. Extracted genomic DNA from each cell subset was distributed evenly across all wells of several immunoSEQ 96-well plates, and each plate was treated as a replicate. For unsorted PBMC, approximately 0.3 ug of genomic DNA, equivalent to around 30,000 T cell genomes, went into each replicate PCR. Unsorted PBMC genomic DNA was sequenced across ten immunoSEQ deep assay plates. Purified libraries were measured with a Qubit 3.0 fluorometer, size-checked on a Bioanalyzer 2100, and measured again with the KAPA Library Quantification kit. A separate single-read 150-cycle Illumina NextSeq 550 flow cell was used to sequence each immunoSEQ 96-well plate. Concerning the study's data processing: Because the immunoSEQ output included only junctional sequences and no quality scores, the filtering could not be the same as the filtering used for full-length reads. To assign V/J genes and CDR3, sequences were annotated using PyIR, a Python wrapper for IgBLAST v1.9, with IMGT germline references. Any read was removed if the V/J assignment was weak (E-value above 1e-6), the CDR3 was missing, or the read contained stop codons, out-of-frame junctions, or ambiguous translated residues. V3J clonotypes were defined as sequences sharing an identical inferred V gene, J gene, and CDR3 amino acid sequence. To compute the percentage overlap between repertoires, the number of shared unique clonotypes was divided by the size of the smaller repertoire. Three approaches were used to assess repertoire richness: RTK rarefaction, the Chao1 estimator, and Recon v2.1 estimates of unobserved clonotypes. The immuneACCESS repertoire file appears here via TCRdb, limited to in-frame rearrangements. These files lack a portion of the clones; in checked studies, under half of the deficit traces to unresolved V genes, and the cause of the others is not known. V and J calls and clone size are as listed in that table; D and trimming were resolved from the DNA. For this sample there are some 530,000 clones; roughly 80% appear just once. The top ten hold around 12% of the sample.

The TCR originated in a middle-aged woman in good health. Some clones in this sample may be carry-over from other donors' samples. The sample was PBMCs. The V and J segments used are TRBV5-1 and TRBJ2-7; TRBD2 matches 8 bases in the middle. CDR3 region: CASTLAGGGDEQYF. The nucleotide sequence reads TGCGCCAGCACTCTTGCGGGGGGCGGCGACGAGCAGTACTTC.